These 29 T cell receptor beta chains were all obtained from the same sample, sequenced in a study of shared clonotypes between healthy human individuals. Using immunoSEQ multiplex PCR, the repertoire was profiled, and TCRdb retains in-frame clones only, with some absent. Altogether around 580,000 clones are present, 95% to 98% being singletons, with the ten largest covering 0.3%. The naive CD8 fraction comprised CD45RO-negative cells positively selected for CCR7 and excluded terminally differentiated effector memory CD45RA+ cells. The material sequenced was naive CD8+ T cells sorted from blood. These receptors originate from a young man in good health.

The CDR3 DNA follows: TGTGCCAGCAGCTTAAACGGCGGTGTATCCGAGCAGTACTTC. This sequence encodes CASSLNGGVSEQYF. The chain links TRBV7-3 to TRBJ2-7, with D unresolved. The CDR3 consists of 14 residues. Germline CDR1 reads SGHTA; CDR2 reads FQGTGA. V shed 1 base and J shed 6 bases, with 13 bases lying between them.

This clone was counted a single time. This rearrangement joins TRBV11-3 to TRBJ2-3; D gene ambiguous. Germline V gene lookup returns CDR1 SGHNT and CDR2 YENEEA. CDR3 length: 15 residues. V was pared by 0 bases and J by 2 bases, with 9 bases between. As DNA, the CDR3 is TGTGCCAGCAGCTTAGATAGCAGTACCACAGATACGCAGTATTTT. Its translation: CASSLDSSTTDTQYF.

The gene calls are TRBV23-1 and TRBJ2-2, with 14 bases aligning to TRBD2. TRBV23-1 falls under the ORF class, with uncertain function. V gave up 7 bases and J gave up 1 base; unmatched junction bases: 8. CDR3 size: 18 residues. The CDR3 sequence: CASTRGLAGGKNTGELFF. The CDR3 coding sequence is TGCGCCAGCACTCGAGGACTAGCGGGAGGTAAGAACACCGGGGAGCTGTTTTTT.

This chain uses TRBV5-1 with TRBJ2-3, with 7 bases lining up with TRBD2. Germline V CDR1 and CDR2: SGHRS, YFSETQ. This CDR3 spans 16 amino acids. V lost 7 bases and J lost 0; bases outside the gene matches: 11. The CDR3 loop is CASCNFSAGSTDTQYF. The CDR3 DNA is TGCGCCAGCTGCAATTTCTCAGCGGGAAGCACAGATACGCAGTATTTT.

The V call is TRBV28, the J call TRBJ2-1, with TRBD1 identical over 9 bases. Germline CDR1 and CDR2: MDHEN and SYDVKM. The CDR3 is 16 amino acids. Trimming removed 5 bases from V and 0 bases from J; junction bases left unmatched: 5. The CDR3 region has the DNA TGTGCCAGCAGTCCAGGACAGGGGAGCTCCTACAATGAGCAGTTCTTC. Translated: CASSPGQGSSYNEQFF.

The CDR3 here is CASSYSGVSEAFF. The CDR3 DNA reads TGTGCCAGCAGTTACTCGGGGGTCTCTGAAGCTTTCTTT. The chain employs TRBV6-5 and TRBJ1-1; possibly TRBD1 for D (5 bases). The CDR3 has 13 residues. Germline assignment: CDR1 MNHEY and CDR2 SVGAGI. The germline V and J ends were trimmed by 0 bases and 6 bases, with 8 bases remaining between them.

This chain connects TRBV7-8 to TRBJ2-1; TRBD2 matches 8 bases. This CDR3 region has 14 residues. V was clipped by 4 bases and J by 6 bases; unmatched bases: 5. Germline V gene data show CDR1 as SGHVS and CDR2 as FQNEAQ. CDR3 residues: CASSWTSQSNEQFF. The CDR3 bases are TGTGCCAGCAGCTGGACTAGCCAGAGCAATGAGCAGTTCTTC.

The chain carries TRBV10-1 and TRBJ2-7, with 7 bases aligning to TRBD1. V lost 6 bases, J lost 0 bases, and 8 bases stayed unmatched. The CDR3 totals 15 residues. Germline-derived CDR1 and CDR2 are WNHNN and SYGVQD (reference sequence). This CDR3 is CASSQIRGNSYEQYF. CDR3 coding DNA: TGCGCCAGCAGCCAAATCAGGGGGAACTCCTACGAGCAGTACTTC.

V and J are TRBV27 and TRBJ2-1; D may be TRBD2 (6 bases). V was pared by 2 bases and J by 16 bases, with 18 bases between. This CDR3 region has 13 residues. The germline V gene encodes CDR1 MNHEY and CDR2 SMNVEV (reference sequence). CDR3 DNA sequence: TGTGCCAGCAGTTTAATTTCGGGAGAGAGGGACTTCTTC. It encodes CASSLISGERDFF.

CDR3 region: CAWSWGVYNEQFF. The DNA of the CDR3 is TGTGCCTGGAGTTGGGGCGTGTACAATGAGCAGTTCTTC. The J gene is TRBJ2-1, the V gene TRBV30, with D possibly matching TRBD1 (5 bases). There are 13 residues in the CDR3. The germline V gene encodes CDR1 GTSNPN and CDR2 SVGIG (reference sequence). V lost 2 bases, J lost 4 bases, and 9 bases lay in between.

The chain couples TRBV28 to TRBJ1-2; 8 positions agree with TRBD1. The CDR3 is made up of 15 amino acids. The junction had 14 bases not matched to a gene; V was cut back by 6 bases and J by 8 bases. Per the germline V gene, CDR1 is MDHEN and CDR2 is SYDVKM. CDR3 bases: TGTGCCAGCAGGCAGGGGGCGGCAATTAGGGAAGGCTACACCTTC. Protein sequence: CASRQGAAIREGYTF.

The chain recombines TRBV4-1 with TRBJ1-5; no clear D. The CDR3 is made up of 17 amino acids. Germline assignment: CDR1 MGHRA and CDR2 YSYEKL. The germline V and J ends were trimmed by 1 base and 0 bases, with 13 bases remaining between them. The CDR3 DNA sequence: TGCGCCAGCAGCCAAGTCGGCCCTCCAAATAGCAATCAGCCCCAGCATTTT. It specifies CASSQVGPPNSNQPQHF.

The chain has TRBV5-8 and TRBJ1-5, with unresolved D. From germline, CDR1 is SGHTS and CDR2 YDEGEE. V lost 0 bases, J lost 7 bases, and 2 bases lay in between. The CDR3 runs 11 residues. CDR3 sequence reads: CASSLGQPQHF. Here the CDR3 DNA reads TGTGCCAGCAGCTTGGGGCAGCCCCAGCATTTT.

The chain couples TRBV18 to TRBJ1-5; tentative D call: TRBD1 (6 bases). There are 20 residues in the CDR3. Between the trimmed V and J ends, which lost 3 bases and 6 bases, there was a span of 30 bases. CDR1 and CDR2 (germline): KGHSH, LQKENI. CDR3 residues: CASSPGLGVTGGAKIQPQHF. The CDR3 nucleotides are TGTGCCAGCTCACCGGGTCTCGGTGTGACGGGGGGCGCGAAAATTCAGCCCCAGCATTTT.

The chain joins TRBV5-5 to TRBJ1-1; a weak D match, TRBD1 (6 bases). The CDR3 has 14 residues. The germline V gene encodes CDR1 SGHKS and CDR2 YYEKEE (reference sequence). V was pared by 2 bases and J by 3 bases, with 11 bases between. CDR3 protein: CASSFKGEYTEAFF. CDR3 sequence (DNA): TGTGCCAGCAGCTTCAAGGGGGAGTACACTGAAGCTTTCTTT.

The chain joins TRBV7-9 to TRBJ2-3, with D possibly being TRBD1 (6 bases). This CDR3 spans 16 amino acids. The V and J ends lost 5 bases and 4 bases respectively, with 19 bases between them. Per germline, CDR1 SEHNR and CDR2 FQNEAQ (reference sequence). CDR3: CASSPPTGQTPDTQYF. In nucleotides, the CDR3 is TGTGCCAGCAGCCCCCCGACAGGACAGACCCCAGATACGCAGTATTTT.

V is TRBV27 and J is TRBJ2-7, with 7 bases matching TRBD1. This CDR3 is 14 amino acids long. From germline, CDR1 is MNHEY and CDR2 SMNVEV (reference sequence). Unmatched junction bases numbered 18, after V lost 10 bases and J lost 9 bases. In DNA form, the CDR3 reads TGTGCCACCAAACCCGGGACAGTATCCTATGGGCAGTACTTC. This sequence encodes CATKPGTVSYGQYF.

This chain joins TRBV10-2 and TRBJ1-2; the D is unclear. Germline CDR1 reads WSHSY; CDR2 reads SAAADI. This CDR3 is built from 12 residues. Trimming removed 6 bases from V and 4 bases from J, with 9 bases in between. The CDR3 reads CASRDLGYGYTF. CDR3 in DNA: TGCGCCAGCAGGGATCTCGGCTATGGCTACACCTTC.

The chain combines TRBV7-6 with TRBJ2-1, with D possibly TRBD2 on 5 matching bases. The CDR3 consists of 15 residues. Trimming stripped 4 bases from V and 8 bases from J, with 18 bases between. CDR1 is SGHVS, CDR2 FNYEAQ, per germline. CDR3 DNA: TGTGCCAGCAGCTCTGAGGGCGTCGTGTTTGATGAGCAGTTCTTC. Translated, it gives CASSSEGVVFDEQFF.

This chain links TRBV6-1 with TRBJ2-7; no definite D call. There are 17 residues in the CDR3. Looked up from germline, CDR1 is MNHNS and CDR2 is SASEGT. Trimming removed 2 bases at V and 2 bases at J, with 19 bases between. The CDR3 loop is CASSEPLARSTAYEQYF. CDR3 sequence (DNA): TGTGCCAGCAGTGAACCCCTGGCCCGGTCCACGGCCTACGAGCAGTACTTC.

The CDR3 DNA is TGTGCCAGCAGCTTAGTTTTCCCGTTGAACAATGAGCAGTTCTTC. Translation: CASSLVFPLNNEQFF. The chain joins TRBV7-9 to TRBJ2-1; D gene unclear. Germline V CDR1 and CDR2: SEHNR, FQNEAQ (reference sequence). V dropped 1 base and J dropped 5 bases, with 12 bases sitting between them. CDR3 length equals 15 residues.

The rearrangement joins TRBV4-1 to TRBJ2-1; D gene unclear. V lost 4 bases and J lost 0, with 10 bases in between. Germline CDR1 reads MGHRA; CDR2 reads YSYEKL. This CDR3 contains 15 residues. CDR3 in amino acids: CASSLLYTSYNEQFF. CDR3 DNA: TGCGCCAGCAGCCTTCTATACACCTCCTACAATGAGCAGTTCTTC.

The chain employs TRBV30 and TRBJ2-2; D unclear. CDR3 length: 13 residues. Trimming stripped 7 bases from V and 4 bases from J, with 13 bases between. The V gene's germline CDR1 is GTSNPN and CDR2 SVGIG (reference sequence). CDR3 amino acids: CALLPTGTGELFF. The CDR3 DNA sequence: TGTGCCTTGCTCCCTACGGGCACCGGGGAGCTGTTTTTT.

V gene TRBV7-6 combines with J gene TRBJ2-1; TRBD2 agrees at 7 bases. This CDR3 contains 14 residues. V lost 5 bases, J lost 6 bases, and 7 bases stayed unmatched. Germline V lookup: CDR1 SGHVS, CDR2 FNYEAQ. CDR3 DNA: TGTGCCAGCAGCACGGGACTAAGCCGCAATGAGCAGTTCTTC. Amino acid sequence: CASSTGLSRNEQFF.

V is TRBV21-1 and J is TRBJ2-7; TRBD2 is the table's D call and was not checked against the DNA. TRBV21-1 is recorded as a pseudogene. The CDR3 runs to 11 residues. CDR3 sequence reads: CASSPRGEQYF. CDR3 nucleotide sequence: TGTGCCAGCAGCCCCCGGGGCGAGCAGTACTTC.

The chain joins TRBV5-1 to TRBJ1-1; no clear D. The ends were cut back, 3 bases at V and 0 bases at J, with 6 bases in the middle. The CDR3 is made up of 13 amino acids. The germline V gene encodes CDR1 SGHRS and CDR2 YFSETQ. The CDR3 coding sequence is TGCGCCAGCAGCTACAATATGAACACTGAAGCTTTCTTT. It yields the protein CASSYNMNTEAFF.

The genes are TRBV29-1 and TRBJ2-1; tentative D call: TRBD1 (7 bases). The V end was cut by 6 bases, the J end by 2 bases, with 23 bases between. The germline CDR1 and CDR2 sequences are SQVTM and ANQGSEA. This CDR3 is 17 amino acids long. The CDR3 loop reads CSVEGAPTGLTYNEQFF. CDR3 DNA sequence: TGCAGCGTGGAGGGGGCGCCTACAGGACTTACCTACAATGAGCAGTTCTTC.

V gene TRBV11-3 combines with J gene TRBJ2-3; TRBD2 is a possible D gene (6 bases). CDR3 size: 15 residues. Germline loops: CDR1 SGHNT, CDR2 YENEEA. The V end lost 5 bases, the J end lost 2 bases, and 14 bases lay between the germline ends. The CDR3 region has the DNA TGTGCCAGCAGCACCCGGGACTCCGACACAGATACGCAGTATTTT. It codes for CASSTRDSDTDTQYF.

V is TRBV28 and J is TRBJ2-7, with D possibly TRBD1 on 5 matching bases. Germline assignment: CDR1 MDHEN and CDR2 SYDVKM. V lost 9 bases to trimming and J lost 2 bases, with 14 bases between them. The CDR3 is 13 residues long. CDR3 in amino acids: CASTHRTTYEQYF. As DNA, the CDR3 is TGTGCCAGTACCCACAGGACCACCTACGAGCAGTACTTC.